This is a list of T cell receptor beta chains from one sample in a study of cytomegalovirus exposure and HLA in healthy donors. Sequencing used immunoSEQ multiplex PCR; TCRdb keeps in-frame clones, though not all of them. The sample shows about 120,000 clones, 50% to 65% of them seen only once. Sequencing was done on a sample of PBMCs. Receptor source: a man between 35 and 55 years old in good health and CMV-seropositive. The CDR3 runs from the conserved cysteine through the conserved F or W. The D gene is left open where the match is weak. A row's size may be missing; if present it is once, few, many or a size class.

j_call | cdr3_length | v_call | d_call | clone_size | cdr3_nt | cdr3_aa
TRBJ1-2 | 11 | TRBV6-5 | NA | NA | TGTGCCAGCACAGGGGTGAAAGGATGCACCTTC | CASTGVKGCTF
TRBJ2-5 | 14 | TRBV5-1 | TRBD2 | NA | TGCGCCAGCAGCCTTAGCGGGGACGGGGAGACCCAGTACTTC | CASSLSGDGETQYF
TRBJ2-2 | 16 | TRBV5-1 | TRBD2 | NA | TGCGCCAGCAGCCCAAGGTCCGGGACTACCCCCGGGGAGCTGTTTTTT | CASSPRSGTTPGELFF
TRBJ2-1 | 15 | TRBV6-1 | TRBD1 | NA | TGTGCCAGCAGTAGGGCCGGGACAGGGAACAATGAGCAGTTCTTC | CASSRAGTGNNEQFF
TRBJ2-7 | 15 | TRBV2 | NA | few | TGTGCCAGCAGTGGGGGGGGCGCAGGATCCCACGAGCAGTACTTC | CASSGGGAGSHEQYF
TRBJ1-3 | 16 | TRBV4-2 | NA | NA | TGTGCCAGCAGCCGGGATACAGGGTCGGCTGGAAACACCATATATTTT | CASSRDTGSAGNTIYF
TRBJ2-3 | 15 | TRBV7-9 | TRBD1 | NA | TGTGCCAGCAGCTTAGGACAGGGGGACACAGATACGCAGTATTTT | CASSLGQGDTDTQYF
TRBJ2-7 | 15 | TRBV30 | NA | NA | TGTGCCTGGAGTTTTGGGCAGGGGAATTTAGACGAGCAGTACTTC | CAWSFGQGNLDEQYF
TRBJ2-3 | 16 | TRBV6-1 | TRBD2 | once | TGTGCCAGCAGTGAGTTTAGCGGGAGGGCTGCAGATACGCAGTATTTT | CASSEFSGRAADTQYF
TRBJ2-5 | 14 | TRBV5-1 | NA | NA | TGCGCCAGCAGCCCGGGAGAGGGACAAGAGACCCAGTACTTC | CASSPGEGQETQYF
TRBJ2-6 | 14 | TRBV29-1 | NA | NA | TGCAGCGCCAACGCGGACTCTGGGGCCAACGTCCTGACTTTC | CSANADSGANVLTF
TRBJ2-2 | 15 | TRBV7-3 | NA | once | TGTGCCAGCAGCTTATTCGGGTCGAACACCGGGGAGCTGTTTTTT | CASSLFGSNTGELFF
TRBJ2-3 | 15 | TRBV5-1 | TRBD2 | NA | TGCGCCAGCAAAGATACTAGCGGGGTGGCAGATACGCAGTATTTT | CASKDTSGVADTQYF
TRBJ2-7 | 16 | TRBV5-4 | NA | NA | TGTGCCAGCAGCATGTGGTCTAGGTGGTTCTCCTACGAGCAGTACTTC | CASSMWSRWFSYEQYF
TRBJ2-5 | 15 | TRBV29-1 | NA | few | TGCAGCGTTGGGGTCCCAGCGGGCCGCCAAGAGACCCAGTACTTC | CSVGVPAGRQETQYF
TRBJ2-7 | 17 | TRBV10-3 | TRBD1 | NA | TGTGCCATCAGTGAGTCGAAGGCAGGGGGCTTATGGTACGAGCAGTACTTC | CAISESKAGGLWYEQYF
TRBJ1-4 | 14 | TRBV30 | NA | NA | TGTGCCTGGGGGGACACTGCAACTAATGAAAAACTGTTTTTT | CAWGDTATNEKLFF
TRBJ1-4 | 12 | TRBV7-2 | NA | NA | TGTGCCAGCAGCTCGAATAGACAGGCCCTCGTTTTT | CASSSNRQALVF
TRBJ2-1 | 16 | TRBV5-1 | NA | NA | TGCGCCAGCAGCTCCCCCGACTCAAACTCCTACAATGAGCAGTTCTTC | CASSSPDSNSYNEQFF
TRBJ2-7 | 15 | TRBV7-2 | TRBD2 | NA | TGTGCCAGCAGCCCACCGGGACTAGCGGGTTACGAGCAGTACTTC | CASSPPGLAGYEQYF
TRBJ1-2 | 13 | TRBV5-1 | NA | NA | TGCGCCAGCAGCCAGGACAGTCTGGGTGGCTACACCTTC | CASSQDSLGGYTF
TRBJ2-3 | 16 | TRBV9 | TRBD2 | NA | TGTGCCAGCAGCGTGGGGATAGCGGGGGGGCCAGATACGCAGTATTTT | CASSVGIAGGPDTQYF
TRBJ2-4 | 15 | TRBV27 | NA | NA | TGTGCCAGCAGTTACGCGACAGCCCCCAAAAACATTCAGTACTTC | CASSYATAPKNIQYF
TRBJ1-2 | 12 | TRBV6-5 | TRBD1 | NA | TGTGCCAGCGGACAGGGGGCTCGTGGCTACACCTTC | CASGQGARGYTF
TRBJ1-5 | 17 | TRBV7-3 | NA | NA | TGTGCCAGCAGCTCCTACTACGAAAGGGGCGGCAATCAGCCCCAGCATTTT | CASSSYYERGGNQPQHF
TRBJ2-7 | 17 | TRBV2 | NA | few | TGTGCCAGCAGTTTTCTCCCCACCGCAGGGAACTCCTACGAGCAGTACTTC | CASSFLPTAGNSYEQYF
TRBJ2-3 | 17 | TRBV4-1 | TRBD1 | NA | TGCGCCAGCAGCCAAGATCGGGGGACAGGGGTGGGAGATACGCAGTATTTT | CASSQDRGTGVGDTQYF
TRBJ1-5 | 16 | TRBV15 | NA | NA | TGTGCCACCAGCAGAGGGACCGGGATAGGCAATCAGCCCCAGCATTTT | CATSRGTGIGNQPQHF
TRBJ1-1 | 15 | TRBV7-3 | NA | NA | TGTGCCAGCAGCTTAATCGGGGGGGGACGAACTGAAGCTTTCTTT | CASSLIGGGRTEAFF
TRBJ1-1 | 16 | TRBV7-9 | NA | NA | TGTGCCAGCAGCTTCCCCGCCGGGGGGATGAACACTGAAGCTTTCTTT | CASSFPAGGMNTEAFF
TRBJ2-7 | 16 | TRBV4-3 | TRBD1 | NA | TGCGCCAGCAGCCAGTGGGACAGGGGGAACTCCTACGAGCAGTACTTC | CASSQWDRGNSYEQYF
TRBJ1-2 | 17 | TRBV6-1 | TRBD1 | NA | TGTGCCAGCAGTGAAGGGACAGGGAGGAGCCTTAACTATGGCTACACCTTC | CASSEGTGRSLNYGYTF
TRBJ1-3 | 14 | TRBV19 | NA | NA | TGTGCCAGTAAGGACAGCACTCCTGGAAACACCATATATTTT | CASKDSTPGNTIYF
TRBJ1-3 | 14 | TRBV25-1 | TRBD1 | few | TGTGCCAGCAGGAACCGGGACAGTAGAAACACCATATATTTT | CASRNRDSRNTIYF
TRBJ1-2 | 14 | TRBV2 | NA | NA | TGTGCCAGCCTTAGGGGGGGGCGCATCTATGGCTACACCTTC | CASLRGGRIYGYTF
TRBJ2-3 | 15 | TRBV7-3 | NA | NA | TGTGCCAGCAGCTTAAAGTCCGGGGGTCAGGATACGCAGTATTTT | CASSLKSGGQDTQYF
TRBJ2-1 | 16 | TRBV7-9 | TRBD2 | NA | TGTGCCAGCAGCTACCGGGGCAGGGAGGGGTACAATGAGCAGTTCTTC | CASSYRGREGYNEQFF
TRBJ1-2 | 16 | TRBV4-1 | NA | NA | TGCGCCAGCAGCCAAGATGAGGGACACGTAAACTATGGCTACACCTTC | CASSQDEGHVNYGYTF
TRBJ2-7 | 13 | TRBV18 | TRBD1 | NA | TGTGCCAGCTCAGGGGGACAGCTCTACGAGCAGTACTTC | CASSGGQLYEQYF
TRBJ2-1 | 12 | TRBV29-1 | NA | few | TGCAGCGTTGACTGGCAGGGCAATGAGCAGTTCTTC | CSVDWQGNEQFF
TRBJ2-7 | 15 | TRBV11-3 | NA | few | TGTGCCAGCAGCTTAGTTGCGGGGCCCTCCTACGAGCAGTACTTC | CASSLVAGPSYEQYF
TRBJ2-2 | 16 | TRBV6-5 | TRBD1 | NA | TGTGCCAGCAGTTACGAGAGGACAGGGGACACCGGGGAGCTGTTTTTT | CASSYERTGDTGELFF
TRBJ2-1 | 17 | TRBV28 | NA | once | TGTGCCAGCAGCGAACTGAGCAGCGGACGCTCCTACAATGAGCAGTTCTTC | CASSELSSGRSYNEQFF
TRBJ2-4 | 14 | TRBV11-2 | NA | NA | TGTGCCAGCAGCCCTGCGGGGCTCACGTACATTCAGTACTTC | CASSPAGLTYIQYF
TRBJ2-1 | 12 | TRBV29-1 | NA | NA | TGCAGCGTGAGACAGAACTACAATGAGCAGTTCTTC | CSVRQNYNEQFF
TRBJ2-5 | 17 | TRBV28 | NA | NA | TGTGCCAGCAGTTTTACGCCGGGAAAGGCTATCGATGAGACCCAGTACTTC | CASSFTPGKAIDETQYF
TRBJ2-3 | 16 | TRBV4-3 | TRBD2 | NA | TGCGCCAGCAGCCAACGACTAGCGGGGGAGGGAGATACGCAGTATTTT | CASSQRLAGEGDTQYF
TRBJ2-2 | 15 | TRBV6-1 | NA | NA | TGTGCCAGCAGAGGGAGTCTATCAGTGACCGGGGAGCTGTTTTTT | CASRGSLSVTGELFF
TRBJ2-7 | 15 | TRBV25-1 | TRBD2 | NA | TGTGCCAGCAGTGCGGGACTAGCGGGAGAGTACGAGCAGTACTTC | CASSAGLAGEYEQYF
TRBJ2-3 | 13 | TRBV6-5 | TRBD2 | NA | TGTGCCAGCAGTTACCTAGCGGCAGATACGCAGTATTTT | CASSYLAADTQYF
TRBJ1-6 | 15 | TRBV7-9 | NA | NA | TGTGCCAGCAGCCCTCGGGGTACTACGAATTCACCCCTCCACTTT | CASSPRGTTNSPLHF